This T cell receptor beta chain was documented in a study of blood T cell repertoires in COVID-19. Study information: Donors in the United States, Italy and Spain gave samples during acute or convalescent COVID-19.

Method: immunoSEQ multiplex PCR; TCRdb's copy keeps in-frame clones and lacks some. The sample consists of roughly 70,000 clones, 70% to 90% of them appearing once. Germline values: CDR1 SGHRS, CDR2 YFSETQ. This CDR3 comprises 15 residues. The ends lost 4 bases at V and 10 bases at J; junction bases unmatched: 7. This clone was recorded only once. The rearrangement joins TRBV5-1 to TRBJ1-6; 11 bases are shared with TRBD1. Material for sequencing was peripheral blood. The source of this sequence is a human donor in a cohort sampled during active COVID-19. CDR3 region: CASSPGQGARSPLHF. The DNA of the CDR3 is TGCGCCAGCAGCCCCGGACAGGGGGCGAGGTCACCCCTCCACTTT.